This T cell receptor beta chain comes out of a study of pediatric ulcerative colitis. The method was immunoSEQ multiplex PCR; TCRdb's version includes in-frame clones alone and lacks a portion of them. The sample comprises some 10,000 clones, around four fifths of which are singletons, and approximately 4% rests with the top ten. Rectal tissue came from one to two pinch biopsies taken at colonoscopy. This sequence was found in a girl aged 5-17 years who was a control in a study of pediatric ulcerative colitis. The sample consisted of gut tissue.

The CDR3 protein is CASSSGTGIDTQYF. The DNA of the CDR3 is TGTGCCAGCAGCTCCGGGACAGGGATAGATACGCAGTATTTT. The chain couples TRBV9 to TRBJ2-3; 9 positions agree with TRBD1. The ends lost 4 bases at V and 5 bases at J; junction bases unmatched: 5. The CDR3 sequence is 14 residues long. In germline, CDR1 is SGDLS, CDR2 YYNGEE.